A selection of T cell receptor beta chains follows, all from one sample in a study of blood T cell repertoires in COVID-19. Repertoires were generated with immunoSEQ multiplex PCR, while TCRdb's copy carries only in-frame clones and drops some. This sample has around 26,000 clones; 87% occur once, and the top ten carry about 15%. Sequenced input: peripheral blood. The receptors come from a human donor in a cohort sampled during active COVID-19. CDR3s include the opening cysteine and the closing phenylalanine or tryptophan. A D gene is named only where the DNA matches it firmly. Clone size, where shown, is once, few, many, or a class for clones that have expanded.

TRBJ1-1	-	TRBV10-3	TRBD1	CAIRGTGGADEAFF	TGTGCCATCAGGGGGACAGGGGGGGCGGATGAAGCTTTCTTT
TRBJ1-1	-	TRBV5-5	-	CASSLAYQWGGVTEAFF	TGTGCCAGCAGCTTGGCCTATCAATGGGGGGGAGTCACTGAAGCTTTCTTT
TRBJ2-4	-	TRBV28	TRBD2	CASSPSGTSGNKNIQYF	TGTGCCAGCAGTCCCTCCGGGACTAGCGGGAATAAAAACATTCAGTACTTC
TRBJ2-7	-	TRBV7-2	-	CASSDGAGHRYF	TGTGCCAGCAGCGACGGAGCGGGTCATCGGTACTTC
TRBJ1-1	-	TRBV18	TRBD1	CASSPLYAGTGMGYTEAFF	TGTGCCAGCTCACCACTTTATGCCGGGACAGGGATGGGATACACTGAAGCTTTCTTT
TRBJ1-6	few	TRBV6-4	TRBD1	CASSSTGDSPLHF	TGTGCCAGCAGTTCAACAGGGGATTCACCCCTCCACTTT
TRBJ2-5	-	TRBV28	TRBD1	CASSLSYRGQETQYF	TGTGCCAGCAGTTTATCGTACAGGGGACAAGAGACCCAGTACTTC
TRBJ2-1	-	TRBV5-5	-	CASSLVTGSENEQFF	TGTGCCAGCAGCTTGGTCACAGGGTCAGAGAATGAGCAGTTCTTC
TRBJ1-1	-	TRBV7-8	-	CASSLRRGLGNTEAFF	TGTGCCAGCAGCTTAAGGAGGGGTTTGGGGAACACTGAAGCTTTCTTT
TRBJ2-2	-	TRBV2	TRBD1	CASSSPGQGSSNTGELFF	TGTGCCAGCAGTAGTCCGGGACAGGGGTCTTCGAACACCGGGGAGCTGTTTTTT
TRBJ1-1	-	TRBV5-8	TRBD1	CASSSRGRMVNTEAFF	TGTGCCAGCAGCTCCAGGGGGCGCATGGTGAACACTGAAGCTTTCTTT
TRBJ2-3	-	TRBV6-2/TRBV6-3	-	CASSQHTLDTQYF	TGTGCCAGCAGCCAACACACATTAGATACGCAGTATTTT
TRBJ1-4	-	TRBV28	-	CASSPQATNEKLFF	TGTGCCAGCAGCCCACAAGCAACTAATGAAAAACTGTTTTTT
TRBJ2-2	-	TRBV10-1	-	CASSRRDTGELFF	TGCGCCAGCTCGAGGCGGGACACCGGGGAGCTGTTTTTT
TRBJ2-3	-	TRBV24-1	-	CATSVGRHTDTQYF	TGTGCCACCAGTGTGGGGCGTCACACAGATACGCAGTATTTT
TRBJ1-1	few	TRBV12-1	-	CASSNWDRKNTEAFF	TGTGCCAGCAGCAACTGGGACAGGAAGAACACTGAAGCTTTCTTT
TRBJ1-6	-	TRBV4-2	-	CASSQDSGTNSPLHF	TGTGCCAGCAGCCAAGATTCAGGTACCAATTCACCCCTCCACTTT
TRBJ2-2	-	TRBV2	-	CASSYTGTGELFF	TGTGCCAGCAGTTACACAGGAACCGGGGAGCTGTTTTTT
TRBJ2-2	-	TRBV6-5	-	CASSRRGATGELFF	TGTGCCAGCAGTCGACGGGGGGCGACCGGGGAGCTGTTTTTT
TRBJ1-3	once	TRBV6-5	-	CASRTDSGNTIYF	TGTGCCAGCAGGACAGACTCTGGAAACACCATATATTTT